Listed below are T cell receptor beta chains from one sample, sequenced in a study of cytomegalovirus exposure and HLA in healthy donors. Only in-frame clones appear in the TCRdb table, and some are missing; sequencing was by immunoSEQ multiplex PCR. Here the sample spans roughly 130,000 clones, approximately 89% being singletons. Sequenced material: PBMCs. The receptor set was obtained from a man between 25 and 39 years old in good health and CMV-seronegative. Both conserved end residues are part of each CDR3. The D gene is left open where the match is weak. Not every row has a clone size; where given, it reads once, few, many or a size class.

DNA: TGTGCCAGCAGCAAACAGAACATGAACACTGAAGCTTTCTTT; CDR3: CASSKQNMNTEAFF; D: -; length: 14; V: TRBV11-1; J: TRBJ1-1; size: -
DNA: TGCGCCAGCAGTCGCGCCGGGGAGCTGTTTTTT; CDR3: CASSRAGELFF; D: -; length: 11; V: TRBV23-1; J: TRBJ2-2; size: -
DNA: TGTGCCAGCAGCCACCGGGACAGCCCGTACAATGAGCAGTTCTTC; CDR3: CASSHRDSPYNEQFF; D: TRBD1; length: 15; V: TRBV6-5; J: TRBJ2-1; size: -
DNA: TGTGCCAGCAGTCAGGGGCTGGGCACTGAAGCTTTCTTT; CDR3: CASSQGLGTEAFF; D: -; length: 13; V: TRBV7-3; J: TRBJ1-1; size: -
DNA: TGTGCCAGCAGCTCGCACGGTGTCGGCTACACCTTC; CDR3: CASSSHGVGYTF; D: -; length: 12; V: TRBV7-9; J: TRBJ1-2; size: -
DNA: TGTGCCAGTTCGCGGGGGCAACGGGCCTACGAGCAGTACTTC; CDR3: CASSRGQRAYEQYF; D: -; length: 14; V: TRBV19; J: TRBJ2-7; size: -
DNA: TGTGCCAGCAGCTTGGTGCTCGACAGGGGGTTTGGCTACACCTTC; CDR3: CASSLVLDRGFGYTF; D: TRBD1; length: 15; V: TRBV5-4; J: TRBJ1-2; size: -
DNA: TGTGCCAGCAGCTTCGGGGGAGAGCAGTACTTC; CDR3: CASSFGGEQYF; D: -; length: 11; V: TRBV7-9; J: TRBJ2-7; size: once
DNA: TGTGCCAGCACCAGGACAACCTACGAGCAGTACTTC; CDR3: CASTRTTYEQYF; D: -; length: 12; V: TRBV28; J: TRBJ2-7; size: -
DNA: TGCGCCAGCAGCACCGGGACTACCCCAGATACGCAGTATTTT; CDR3: CASSTGTTPDTQYF; D: TRBD2; length: 14; V: TRBV10-1; J: TRBJ2-3; size: -
DNA: TGTGCCACCAGCTTAAAACAGACAATGAACACTGAAGCTTTCTTT; CDR3: CATSLKQTMNTEAFF; D: -; length: 15; V: TRBV15; J: TRBJ1-1; size: -
DNA: TGTGCCAGCAGGACACCGGGACAGGGCTCAGATACGCAGTATTTT; CDR3: CASRTPGQGSDTQYF; D: TRBD1; length: 15; V: TRBV5-6; J: TRBJ2-3; size: -
DNA: TGTGCCAGCAGTTACTCGCGTTTCGCGAACACCGGGGAGCTGTTTTTT; CDR3: CASSYSRFANTGELFF; D: -; length: 16; V: TRBV6-5; J: TRBJ2-2; size: -
DNA: TGTGCCAGCAGCAAAGGTTGCGGGACAGACGACGAGCAGTACTTC; CDR3: CASSKGCGTDDEQYF; D: -; length: 15; V: TRBV21-1; J: TRBJ2-7; size: -
DNA: TGCGCCAGCAGCAAGACAGGGGACATCGGTGAAAAACTGTTTTTT; CDR3: CASSKTGDIGEKLFF; D: TRBD1; length: 15; V: TRBV5-1; J: TRBJ1-4; size: -
DNA: TGTGCCAGCGTACAGGGGGCAGTCGCCGAGCAGTACTTC; CDR3: CASVQGAVAEQYF; D: TRBD1; length: 13; V: TRBV28; J: TRBJ2-7; size: -
DNA: TGTGCCAGCAGTGCCGGACAGGGGTTCACTGAAGCTTTCTTT; CDR3: CASSAGQGFTEAFF; D: TRBD1; length: 14; V: TRBV2; J: TRBJ1-1; size: -
DNA: TGTGCCAGCAGCGTATCCAGGACTTATGGCTACACCTTC; CDR3: CASSVSRTYGYTF; D: -; length: 13; V: TRBV9; J: TRBJ1-2; size: -
DNA: TGTGCCAGCAGCCATGGGACGGGAGCAACTAATGAAAAACTGTTTTTT; CDR3: CASSHGTGATNEKLFF; D: -; length: 16; V: TRBV14; J: TRBJ1-4; size: -
DNA: TGCAGCGTTTTCGACAGGGATAACTATGGCTACACCTTC; CDR3: CSVFDRDNYGYTF; D: TRBD1; length: 13; V: TRBV29-1; J: TRBJ1-2; size: -
DNA: TGCGCCAGCAGCCAAGATGTGGGCTGGGTCTACGAGCAGTACTTC; CDR3: CASSQDVGWVYEQYF; D: -; length: 15; V: TRBV4-3; J: TRBJ2-7; size: -
DNA: TGTGCCAGCAGCTTACGGGGGGCGGACTACAATGAGCAGTTCTTC; CDR3: CASSLRGADYNEQFF; D: -; length: 15; V: TRBV7-9; J: TRBJ2-1; size: -
DNA: TGTGCCAGCAGCTTAGCGCAGGGCGGACACACCGGGGAGCTGTTTTTT; CDR3: CASSLAQGGHTGELFF; D: -; length: 16; V: TRBV7-9; J: TRBJ2-2; size: -
DNA: TGTGCCAGCAGCTCCCTTTCTGCAGGTGATAATTCACCCCTCCACTTT; CDR3: CASSSLSAGDNSPLHF; D: -; length: 16; V: TRBV7-9; J: TRBJ1-6; size: -
DNA: TGTGCCAGCGCCGGGACAGGGCTTAACGAGCAGTACTTC; CDR3: CASAGTGLNEQYF; D: TRBD1; length: 13; V: TRBV6-1; J: TRBJ2-7; size: -
DNA: TGTGCCACCACCGGGGTCGTTGAAAATGTGTTTTTT; CDR3: CATTGVVENVFF; D: -; length: 12; V: TRBV28; J: TRBJ1-4; size: -
DNA: TGTGCCAGCAGCTTAGGTATCGACTGGGGCGATGGCTACACCTTC; CDR3: CASSLGIDWGDGYTF; D: -; length: 15; V: TRBV7-8; J: TRBJ1-2; size: -
DNA: TGCGCCAGCAGCCATCCGTCGGGAGGGCGGGGAAGCTCCTACAATGAGCAGTTCTTC; CDR3: CASSHPSGGRGSSYNEQFF; D: TRBD2; length: 19; V: TRBV4-1; J: TRBJ2-1; size: -
DNA: TGTGCCAGCAGCCCTAGCGGGGGGAGCGCGAACACCGGGGAGCTGTTTTTT; CDR3: CASSPSGGSANTGELFF; D: TRBD2; length: 17; V: TRBV7-3; J: TRBJ2-2; size: -
DNA: TGTGCCAGCAGTTTGACAGGGAAGTCCTACGAGCAGTACTTC; CDR3: CASSLTGKSYEQYF; D: TRBD1; length: 14; V: TRBV27; J: TRBJ2-7; size: -
DNA: TGTGCCAGCAGACGGACAGGGAACACTGAAGCTTTCTTT; CDR3: CASRRTGNTEAFF; D: TRBD1; length: 13; V: TRBV6-5; J: TRBJ1-1; size: few
DNA: TGTGCCAGCAGCTTAGCGGGGACAGGGGGTTCCGAGCAGTACTTC; CDR3: CASSLAGTGGSEQYF; D: TRBD1; length: 15; V: TRBV7-9; J: TRBJ2-7; size: -
DNA: TGTGCCAGCAGCCCCAGGGAGGGAACTGAAGCTTTCTTT; CDR3: CASSPREGTEAFF; D: -; length: 13; V: TRBV6-4; J: TRBJ1-1; size: -
DNA: TGTGCCAGCAGCCCGGGGACAGTTCCTGAAGCTTTCTTT; CDR3: CASSPGTVPEAFF; D: TRBD1; length: 13; V: TRBV7-6; J: TRBJ1-1; size: -
DNA: TGTGCCAGTAGTACCGGGACTACTGTGACTAATGAAAAACTGTTTTTT; CDR3: CASSTGTTVTNEKLFF; D: -; length: 16; V: TRBV19; J: TRBJ1-4; size: -
DNA: TGTGCCAGCAGGGGAGGGACTAGGGGAGATACGCAGTATTTT; CDR3: CASRGGTRGDTQYF; D: TRBD2; length: 14; V: TRBV11-2; J: TRBJ2-3; size: once
DNA: TGTGCCAGCAGCTTCGGCAGGGGAAACACCGGGGAGCTGTTTTTT; CDR3: CASSFGRGNTGELFF; D: -; length: 15; V: TRBV11-2; J: TRBJ2-2; size: -
DNA: TGCGCCAGCAGCGCCGGGGGGGCAGCCTATAATTCACCCCTCCACTTT; CDR3: CASSAGGAAYNSPLHF; D: -; length: 16; V: TRBV5-1; J: TRBJ1-6; size: -
DNA: TGCGCCAGCGCGGGAGGGTACCTCTCTGGGGCCAACGTCCTGACTTTC; CDR3: CASAGGYLSGANVLTF; D: TRBD2; length: 16; V: TRBV4-3; J: TRBJ2-6; size: -
DNA: TGTGCCAGCAGCTTAGTCTGGGCCGGGAGTGGAGTGAACACTGAAGCTTTCTTT; CDR3: CASSLVWAGSGVNTEAFF; D: -; length: 18; V: TRBV11-2; J: TRBJ1-1; size: -
DNA: TGCGCCAGCAGCTTGGAAGGGGCTGAAGCTTTCTTT; CDR3: CASSLEGAEAFF; D: -; length: 12; V: TRBV5-1; J: TRBJ1-1; size: -
DNA: TGCGCCAGCAGCACAGGACAGCTGAGTATGAATTCACCCCTCCACTTT; CDR3: CASSTGQLSMNSPLHF; D: -; length: 16; V: TRBV5-1; J: TRBJ1-6; size: -
DNA: TGTGCCAGTAGTTTCCGGGACAGGGCGCTCTCGGATAATTCACCCCTCCACTTT; CDR3: CASSFRDRALSDNSPLHF; D: TRBD1; length: 18; V: TRBV19; J: TRBJ1-6; size: once
DNA: TGTGCCAGCAGCCCAGGGTTAGGGGCTAACTATGGCTACACCTTC; CDR3: CASSPGLGANYGYTF; D: -; length: 15; V: TRBV5-6; J: TRBJ1-2; size: -
DNA: TGTGCCAGTACTCCGGGGACAAGCTATGGCTACACCTTC; CDR3: CASTPGTSYGYTF; D: -; length: 13; V: TRBV19; J: TRBJ1-2; size: -
DNA: TGTGCCAGCTCACTTTCCGGGACAGTTAACACTGAAGCTTTCTTT; CDR3: CASSLSGTVNTEAFF; D: TRBD1; length: 15; V: TRBV18; J: TRBJ1-1; size: -
DNA: TGTGCCAGCAGTGGTGACAGGGGCGAGACCCAGTACTTC; CDR3: CASSGDRGETQYF; D: TRBD1; length: 13; V: TRBV6-1; J: TRBJ2-5; size: -